This TCR beta chain was identified during a study of spatial heterogeneity in lung cancer. For the study at large: Samples were donated by 72 untreated early-stage non-small cell lung cancer patients. There were consistently more beta-chain sequences detected than alpha-chain sequences. Where they were available, follow-up PBMC samples were sequenced, at a median of about 2 years after resection.

This clonotype was counted ten times or more. A unique molecular identifier was carried by every single TCR cDNA molecule. TCRdb fed the 5' RACE reads into MiXCR, producing one record per CDR3 protein. The table lists some 54,000 distinct CDR3 sequences, about 7.4% of them singletons, with around 35% in the top ten. Germline CDR1 and CDR2: GTSNPN and SVGIG (reference sequence). The CDR3 is made up of 13 amino acids. V gave up 2 bases and J gave up 2 bases, with 10 bases separating them. The sample's time point: blood at routine non-recurrence follow-up after resection. Extraction of whole RNA from tumor, nontumor lung or frozen PBMC preceded unsorted sequencing.

Sequenced here: PBMCs, sampled at follow-up. This chain joins TRBV30 and TRBJ2-7; no firm D call. The TCR was taken from a female donor with early-stage non-small cell lung cancer. The CDR3 sequence: CAWSFDKAYEQYF. In nucleotides, the CDR3 is TGTGCCTGGAGTTTTGACAAAGCCTACGAGCAGTACTTC.